The next 14 T cell receptor beta chains were all read from a single sample in a study of blood T cells in healthy people across ages. The authors ran a second PCR of roughly 7 to 11 cycles using a sample-barcoded 5' primer and a J-beta primer mix. TCRdb reprocessed the 5' RACE reads with MiXCR, giving one entry per CDR3 protein. The table shows about 1.6 million distinct CDR3 sequences, with 34% occurring only once. The sequenced sample was blood. The receptors were gathered from a woman in her twenties or thirties in good health.

This clonotype was recorded a few times. The genes are TRBV11-2 and TRBJ2-7; D is perhaps TRBD2 (5 bases). CDR1 is SGHAT and CDR2 is FQNNGV in the germline V gene. Trimming left V 8 bases short and J 6 bases short, with 14 bases between. The CDR3 is made up of 12 amino acids. CDR3 sequence: CASGLGSGEQYF. DNA of the CDR3: TGTGCCAGCGGACTGGGTTCGGGCGAGCAGTACTTC.

This clonotype has a handful of counts. This rearrangement joins TRBV7-9 to TRBJ1-1; D gene ambiguous. The germline V gene has CDR1 SEHNR and CDR2 FQNEAQ (reference sequence). There are 15 residues in the CDR3. The germline V and J ends were trimmed by 4 bases and 6 bases, with 18 bases remaining between them. CDR3 DNA: TGTGCCAGCAGCTCGCAAGGACCTTCCGCGGCTGAAGCTTTCTTT. The encoded protein is CASSSQGPSAAEAFF.

As DNA, the CDR3 is TGTGCCAGCAGCCAACACCCGGGTGGCTACACCTTC. Residues: CASSQHPGGYTF. The chain joins TRBV3-1 to TRBJ1-2; D not certain. Germline values: CDR1 LGHDT, CDR2 YNNKEL (reference sequence). Between the trimmed V and J ends, which lost 2 bases and 7 bases, there was a span of 8 bases. The CDR3 spans 12 residues.

This clonotype has only one observation. The junction departs from germline at one end; a sequencing error may be responsible. This rearrangement joins TRBV4-1 to TRBJ2-7, with a possible D match to TRBD2 (5 bases). Germline V gene sequence: CDR1 MGHRA, CDR2 YSYEKL. The CDR3 has 15 residues. CDR3 residues: CAGSQDSGVLYEQYF. The CDR3 DNA is TGCGCCGGCAGCCAAGATTCCGGGGTCCTCTACGAGCAGTACTTC.

This clonotype was seen a few times. The chain uses TRBV6-6 and TRBJ2-1; D perhaps matches TRBD1 (6 bases). In germline, CDR1 is MNHNY, CDR2 SVGAGI (reference sequence). V was cut by 8 bases and J by 7 bases, with 21 bases left in between. The CDR3 sequence is 15 residues long. CDR3 bases: TGTGCCAGCGGGATGGACAGCCTTGACGAAAATGAGCAGTTCTTC. Translation gives CASGMDSLDENEQFF.

The rearrangement joins TRBV9 to TRBJ2-1, with 9 positions matching TRBD1. Germline V gene lookup returns CDR1 SGDLS and CDR2 YYNGEE. The CDR3 runs to 14 residues. Trimming took 4 bases from V and 8 from J; bases not matched to a gene: 7. CDR3 coding DNA: TGTGCCAGCAGCCAGCGGGGACAGGGCTATGAGCAGTTCTTC. Amino acid sequence: CASSQRGQGYEQFF.

The chain is built from TRBV11-1 and TRBJ2-1; TRBD2 matches 7 bases. Per germline, CDR1 SGHAT and CDR2 FQDESV (reference sequence). The trim removed 1 base at V and 2 bases at J, leaving 8 bases unmatched. The CDR3 contains 17 residues. This CDR3 reads CASSLGSSGVPYNEQFF. The CDR3 DNA reads as TGTGCCAGCAGCTTAGGTTCTAGCGGAGTCCCCTACAATGAGCAGTTCTTC.

This clonotype has more than one count but fewer than ten. The genes are TRBV20-1 and TRBJ2-7; 11 nucleotides match TRBD2. Germline CDR1 reads DFQATT; CDR2 reads SNEGSKA (reference sequence). V lost 2 bases and J lost 7; bases outside the gene matches: 10. This CDR3 has 15 amino acids. The CDR3 spells CSARSSGTSGLEQYF. DNA for the CDR3: TGCAGTGCTAGATCTTCCGGGACTAGCGGACTTGAGCAGTACTTC.

V gene TRBV20-1 combines with J gene TRBJ2-5; tentatively, D is TRBD1 (5 bases). The end of the DNA aligns better with TRBJ2-7, so the J call may be wrong. The CDR3 runs to 13 residues. CDR1 is DFQATT and CDR2 is SNEGSKA in the germline V gene (reference sequence). CDR3 in DNA: TGCAGCGCAGGGAATCCAGGGCGAGACGAGCAGTACTTC. It yields the protein CSAGNPGRDEQYF.

To note about this clonotype: This may be a read error, as it is one base from a much larger clone. This chain joins TRBV29-1 and TRBJ2-5; TRBD2 matches 10 bases. Germline loops: CDR1 SQVTM, CDR2 ANQGSEA. V lost 4 bases, J lost 6 bases, and 2 bases stayed unmatched. The CDR3 is made up of 12 amino acids. In DNA form, the CDR3 reads TGCAGCGTTGCTAGCGGGAGTAAGACCCAGTACTTC. Its protein product is CSVASGSKTQYF. The full variable domain, with the rest looked up from reference TRBV29-1 and TRBJ2-5, is SAVISQKPSRDICQRGTSLTIQCQVDSQVTMMFWYRQQPGQSLTLIATANQGSEATYESGFVIDKFPISRPNLTFSTLTVSNMSPEDSSIYLCSVASGSKTQYFGPGTRLLVL.

On this clonotype itself: A read error may explain this, as a much larger clone is one base away. The CDR3 nucleotides are TGCGCCAGCAACCCCGAGTCAGGGGCAGATACGCAGTATTTT. This encodes CASNPESGADTQYF. The rearrangement uses TRBV4-1 and TRBJ2-3, with D possibly TRBD1 on 6 matching bases. The V end was cut by 7 bases, the J end by 4 bases, with 15 bases between. The CDR3 contains 14 residues. From germline, CDR1 is MGHRA and CDR2 YSYEKL.

This chain joins TRBV27 and TRBJ2-7; D remains ambiguous. CDR1 is MNHEY and CDR2 is SMNVEV in the germline V gene (reference sequence). V was pared by 4 bases and J by 3 bases, with 10 bases between. This CDR3 has 13 residues. The CDR3 nucleotides are TGTGCCAGCAGTTCTGTCGTCGGCTACGAGCAGTACTTC. Translating gives CASSSVVGYEQYF.

The rearrangement uses TRBV27 and TRBJ2-7, with 12 bases identical to TRBD2. The germline gives CDR1 MNHEY, CDR2 SMNVEV (reference sequence). There are 15 residues in the CDR3. V lost 7 bases to trimming and J lost 5 bases; unmatched junction nucleotides: 9. The CDR3 nucleotides are TGTGCCAGCAAGGATTCTAGCGGGGGGGCCCACGAGCAGTACTTC. Translating gives CASKDSSGGAHEQYF.

There are a few counts of this clonotype. As DNA, the CDR3 is TGTGCCAGCAGCCAAGATCGTGGGGTTTCCGGGACCGGGGAGCTGTTTTTT. It specifies CASSQDRGVSGTGELFF. V is TRBV3-1 and J is TRBJ2-2; D is undetermined. Per germline, CDR1 LGHDT and CDR2 YNNKEL (reference sequence). The CDR3 has 17 residues. V was shortened by 0 bases and J by 5 bases, with 16 bases between the two germline ends.